Shown below are 21 T cell receptor beta chains from a single sample sequenced in a study of T cell responses to AZD1222 COVID-19 vaccine. The assay was immunoSEQ multiplex PCR, and TCRdb's table has in-frame clones only and misses some. The sample records tens of thousands of clones, less than 90% being singletons. Source: peripheral blood, taken on day 0 of AZD1222 vaccination. These receptors were taken from an adult in good health.

This rearrangement joins TRBV5-1 to TRBJ1-3, with TRBD1 as a possible D gene (5 bases). There are 16 residues in the CDR3. Deletions cut 0 bases from V and 4 bases from J, with 14 bases between. In germline, CDR1 is SGHRS, CDR2 YFSETQ. The DNA for the CDR3 is TGCGCCAGCAGCTTGGGCACCGGGGCGAGGGGAAACACCATATATTTT. It yields the protein CASSLGTGARGNTIYF.

The rearrangement links TRBV18 to TRBJ1-5; D is perhaps TRBD1 (5 bases). V was trimmed by 8 bases and J by 4 bases, leaving 15 bases between them. Germline-derived CDR1 and CDR2 are KGHSH and LQKENI. The CDR3 extends over 14 amino acids. CDR3 sequence reads: CASTPNGGNQPQHF. The CDR3 DNA follows: TGTGCCAGCACTCCTAATGGGGGGAATCAGCCCCAGCATTTT. The complete variable domain, with remaining parts taken from reference TRBV18 and TRBJ1-5, reads NAGVMQNPRHLVRRRGQEARLRCSPMKGHSHVYWYRQLPEEGLKFMVYLQKENIIDESGMPKERFSAEFPKEGPSILRIQQVVRGDSAAYFCASTPNGGNQPQHFGDGTRLSIL.

Concerning this clone: The same CDR3 also results from other DNA sequences found in this sample. This chain uses TRBV30 with TRBJ1-4, with TRBD1 identical over 9 bases. V lost 1 base, J lost 8 bases, and 5 bases stayed unmatched. This CDR3 contains 14 residues. The germline gives CDR1 GTSNPN, CDR2 SVGIG (reference sequence). DNA for the CDR3: TGTGCCTGGAGTGGGGACAGGGTTCAGGAAAAACTGTTTTTT. Its translation: CAWSGDRVQEKLFF. Filled out from reference TRBV30 and TRBJ1-4, the complete variable domain reads SQTIHQWPATLVQPVGSPLSLECTVEGTSNPNLYWYRQAAGRGLQLLFYSVGIGQISSEVPQNLSASRPQDRQFILSSKKLLLSDSGFYLCAWSGDRVQEKLFFGSGTQLSVL.

The gene calls are TRBV9 and TRBJ2-1; 9 nucleotides agree with TRBD2. The CDR3 totals 17 residues. Germline V CDR1 and CDR2: SGDLS, YYNGEE. V lost 0 bases and J lost 4; bases outside the gene matches: 8. The CDR3 reads CASSVGARTSEYNEQFF. The CDR3 region has the DNA TGTGCCAGCAGCGTAGGGGCTAGGACTAGCGAGTACAATGAGCAGTTCTTC.

The chain links TRBV7-9 to TRBJ2-5; tentatively, D is TRBD1 (6 bases). This CDR3 is 15 amino acids long. CDR1 and CDR2 (germline): SEHNR, FQNEAQ (reference sequence). Trimming took 1 base from V and 4 from J, leaving 13 bases between them. The CDR3: CASSLGWQGIETQYF. The DNA for the CDR3 is TGTGCCAGCAGCTTAGGGTGGCAGGGGATAGAGACCCAGTACTTC.

The rearrangement joins TRBV28 to TRBJ1-1; TRBD1 matches 7 bases. Germline assignment: CDR1 MDHEN and CDR2 SYDVKM. With 3 bases clipped from V and 6 bases from J, the junction kept 10 bases outside the gene matches. CDR3 length: 15 residues. The CDR3 sequence: CASSFILAGGAEAFF. The DNA for the CDR3 is TGTGCCAGCAGTTTCATCTTAGCAGGGGGAGCTGAAGCTTTCTTT.

The gene calls are TRBV20-1 and TRBJ1-1, with D unresolved. This CDR3 contains 12 residues. Germline V lookup: CDR1 DFQATT, CDR2 SNEGSKA (reference sequence). Trimming cost V 3 bases and J 5 bases, with 10 bases left between them. The CDR3 nucleotides read TGCAGTGCTAGTCTCCCCGTAACTGAAGCTTTCTTT. As protein: CSASLPVTEAFF.

The chain combines TRBV11-2 with TRBJ1-1; D gene ambiguous. The V and J ends lost 1 base and 10 bases respectively, with 4 bases between them. Germline values: CDR1 SGHAT, CDR2 FQNNGV. The CDR3 contains 10 residues. The CDR3 here is CASSLGRAFF. CDR3 in DNA: TGTGCCAGCAGCTTAGGCCGAGCTTTCTTT.

V is TRBV11-2 and J is TRBJ2-6, with 8 bases fitting TRBD1. This CDR3 is 18 amino acids long. After removal of 5 bases from V and 0 bases from J, the junction contained 9 bases not matched to a gene. Germline V gene data show CDR1 as SGHAT and CDR2 as FQNNGV. CDR3 protein: CASSPRDRSFSGANVLTF. In nucleotides, the CDR3 is TGTGCCAGCAGCCCACGGGACAGGAGCTTCTCTGGGGCCAACGTCCTGACTTTC.

CDR3 DNA sequence: TGTGCCAGCAGCTTAGGAGGGGGGGGGACCGGGGAGCTGTTTTTT. Translated, it gives CASSLGGGGTGELFF. The chain has TRBV11-2 and TRBJ2-2; D is possibly TRBD2 (7 bases). The germline V gene encodes CDR1 SGHAT and CDR2 FQNNGV. This CDR3 has 15 amino acids. Trimming took 1 base from V and 5 from J, leaving 11 bases between them.

V and J are TRBV3-1 (or the pseudogene TRBV3-2) and TRBJ1-1; D ambiguous. The CDR3 is made up of 14 amino acids. V lost 4 bases to trimming and J lost 1 base, with 10 bases between them. From germline, CDR1 is LGHDT and CDR2 YNNKEL (reference sequence). Here the CDR3 DNA reads TGTGCCAGCAGCCCCCCCCGTACGAACACTGAAGCTTTCTTT. It codes for CASSPPRTNTEAFF.

This clone was seen a handful of times. The rearrangement links TRBV7-2 to TRBJ1-5; D might be TRBD1 (5 bases). The length of the CDR3 is 15 residues. Germline-derived CDR1 and CDR2 are SGHTA and FQGNSA. V lost 5 bases and J lost 2, with 13 bases in between. The CDR3 DNA follows: TGTGCCAGCAGCCTAAGGTCCAGGGGCAATCAGCCCCAGCATTTT. Protein: CASSLRSRGNQPQHF.

The CDR3, as DNA: TGTGCCAGCAGCGGGACGGGGTGGGTGACAGATACGCAGTATTTT. It specifies CASSGTGWVTDTQYF. The V and J genes are TRBV25-1 and TRBJ2-3, with D possibly being TRBD1 or TRBD2 (5 bases each). Germline assignment: CDR1 MGHDK and CDR2 SYGVNS. The CDR3 spans 15 residues. V lost 6 bases to trimming and J lost 3 bases, with 16 bases between them.

This clone appeared a single time. This chain joins TRBV15 and TRBJ2-1; D is unclear. Trimming took 4 bases from V and 9 from J, leaving 10 bases between them. CDR1 and CDR2 from the germline V gene are LNHNV and YYDKDF (reference sequence). The CDR3 is 12 residues long. CDR3 coding DNA: TGTGCCACCAGCAAAAGGGAAGGTGAGCAGTTCTTC. Its protein product is CATSKREGEQFF.

V and J are TRBV5-1 and TRBJ2-1; TRBD2 is a possible D gene (5 bases). V was trimmed by 0 bases and J by 8 bases, leaving 9 bases between them. Germline V CDR1 and CDR2: SGHRS, YFSETQ. CDR3 length: 13 residues. The chain's CDR3 is CASSLEYSDEQFF. The DNA of the CDR3 is TGCGCCAGCAGCTTGGAGTATAGCGATGAGCAGTTCTTC.

For the CDR3, the DNA is TGTGCCAGCAGTTACGGCGGGTCTAGCACAGATACGCAGTATTTT. It specifies CASSYGGSSTDTQYF. The chain links TRBV6-2 or TRBV6-3 to TRBJ2-3; D possibly corresponds to TRBD2 (5 bases). The CDR3 length is 15 residues. CDR1 is MNHEY and CDR2 is SVGEGT in the germline V gene. Trimming removed 2 bases at V and 0 bases at J, with 9 bases between.

The chain employs TRBV29-1 and TRBJ1-2, with D unresolved. The V end lost 2 bases, the J end lost 5 bases, and 6 bases lay between the germline ends. CDR1 and CDR2 (germline): SQVTM, ANQGSEA. CDR3 length: 11 amino acids. CDR3 sequence: CSVERAYGYTF. The CDR3 region has the DNA TGCAGCGTTGAAAGGGCTTATGGCTACACCTTC.

The chain carries TRBV18 and TRBJ2-4, with TRBD1 identical over 12 bases. After removal of 4 bases from V and 1 base from J, the junction contained 8 bases not matched to a gene. This CDR3 has 18 amino acids. The germline gives CDR1 KGHSH, CDR2 LQKENI. CDR3 DNA sequence: TGTGCCAGCTCACGGGACAGGGGGCTGGAGCTGGCCAAAAACATTCAGTACTTC. This sequence encodes CASSRDRGLELAKNIQYF.

Written as DNA, the CDR3 is TGTGCCAGTAGTATGTCTATCGGGGTCCAAGAGACCCAGTACTTC. Residues: CASSMSIGVQETQYF. The chain employs TRBV19 and TRBJ2-5, with a possible D match to TRBD2 (5 bases). Germline values: CDR1 LNHDA, CDR2 SQIVND (reference sequence). The CDR3 has 15 amino acids. Trimming left V 3 bases short and J 1 base short, with 12 bases between.

The chain carries TRBV19 and TRBJ1-2; perhaps TRBD1 as D (6 bases). V lost 0 bases to trimming and J lost 1 base, with 15 bases between them. There are 17 residues in the CDR3. Germline CDR1 reads LNHDA; CDR2 reads SQIVND (reference sequence). As DNA, the CDR3 is TGTGCCAGTAGTATAGATCTATCGGGACACCTTAACTATGGCTACACCTTC. It encodes CASSIDLSGHLNYGYTF.

V and J are TRBV28 and TRBJ2-7, with D perhaps TRBD1 (5 bases). Germline V gene data show CDR1 as MDHEN and CDR2 as SYDVKM. V shed 11 bases and J shed 3 bases, with 17 bases lying between them. There are 13 residues in the CDR3. The CDR3 region has the DNA TGTGCCTGCTGTTTGGGGCGGTTCTACGAGCAGTACTTC. Protein sequence: CACCLGRFYEQYF.